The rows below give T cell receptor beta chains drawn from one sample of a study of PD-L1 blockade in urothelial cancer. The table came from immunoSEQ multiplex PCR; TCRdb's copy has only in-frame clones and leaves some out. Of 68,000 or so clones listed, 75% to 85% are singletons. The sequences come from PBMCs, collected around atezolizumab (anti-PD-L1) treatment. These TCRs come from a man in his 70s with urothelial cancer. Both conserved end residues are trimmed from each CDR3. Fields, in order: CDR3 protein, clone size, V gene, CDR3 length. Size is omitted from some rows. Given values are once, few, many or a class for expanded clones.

CDR3 protein: ASSYGAGVVMETQY
clone size: NA
V gene: TRBV6-5
CDR3 length: 14

CDR3 protein: ASSVAHSNEQF
clone size: NA
V gene: TRBV9
CDR3 length: 11

CDR3 protein: SVAPGTSGEADTQY
clone size: NA
V gene: TRBV29-1
CDR3 length: 14

CDR3 protein: ASSERGGAGAISYEQY
clone size: NA
V gene: TRBV2
CDR3 length: 16

CDR3 protein: ASSSRDSEETQY
clone size: NA
V gene: TRBV9
CDR3 length: 12

CDR3 protein: ASSSGRTANEQF
clone size: NA
V gene: TRBV11-3
CDR3 length: 12

CDR3 protein: ASSLVSSADTQY
clone size: NA
V gene: TRBV11-3
CDR3 length: 12

CDR3 protein: ASSDRGRRGYT
clone size: NA
V gene: TRBV5-1
CDR3 length: 11

CDR3 protein: ASSAPRANTEAF
clone size: NA
V gene: TRBV9
CDR3 length: 12

CDR3 protein: ASSIVGWAQGTTEAF
clone size: NA
V gene: TRBV19
CDR3 length: 15

CDR3 protein: ASSPTTGTDYGYT
clone size: NA
V gene: TRBV5-1
CDR3 length: 13

CDR3 protein: SAWDTYEQY
clone size: NA
V gene: TRBV20-1
CDR3 length: 9

CDR3 protein: ASTQRQYPGQASYEQY
clone size: once
V gene: TRBV7-2
CDR3 length: 16

CDR3 protein: AISDGDRQGYT
clone size: NA
V gene: TRBV10-3
CDR3 length: 11

CDR3 protein: ASSIGFTGVNTEAF
clone size: NA
V gene: TRBV19
CDR3 length: 14

CDR3 protein: ASSSDSVANNYGYT
clone size: few
V gene: TRBV7-2
CDR3 length: 14

CDR3 protein: SVEVSVGDGYT
clone size: NA
V gene: TRBV29-1
CDR3 length: 11

CDR3 protein: ASSETAGSTEAF
clone size: NA
V gene: TRBV2
CDR3 length: 12

CDR3 protein: ASTSPRQETQY
clone size: once
V gene: TRBV25-1
CDR3 length: 11

CDR3 protein: ASRLGGEDGYT
clone size: NA
V gene: TRBV5-1
CDR3 length: 11

CDR3 protein: ASSPSGTSGGRSPDTQY
clone size: NA
V gene: TRBV18
CDR3 length: 17

CDR3 protein: ASSPTQGNTEAF
clone size: NA
V gene: TRBV6-1
CDR3 length: 12

CDR3 protein: ASKSDRGVYEQY
clone size: few
V gene: TRBV6-1
CDR3 length: 12

CDR3 protein: ASSLTAMNTEAF
clone size: once
V gene: TRBV27
CDR3 length: 12

CDR3 protein: ASSQDIGTGVPGELF
clone size: NA
V gene: TRBV4-3
CDR3 length: 15

CDR3 protein: ASSSQGSGNTIY
clone size: NA
V gene: TRBV5-1
CDR3 length: 12

CDR3 protein: ASSPAGENEKLF
clone size: NA
V gene: TRBV7-9
CDR3 length: 12

CDR3 protein: ASSRDREETQY
clone size: NA
V gene: TRBV4-2
CDR3 length: 11

CDR3 protein: ATRKGILATDTQY
clone size: NA
V gene: TRBV10-3
CDR3 length: 13

CDR3 protein: ASSPPGQNNEQF
clone size: NA
V gene: TRBV7-6
CDR3 length: 12

CDR3 protein: ASSLKSGNQPQH
clone size: NA
V gene: TRBV7-2
CDR3 length: 12

CDR3 protein: ASTGLAGTYNEQF
clone size: once
V gene: TRBV30
CDR3 length: 13

CDR3 protein: ATRSGVAGDTQY
clone size: NA
V gene: TRBV15
CDR3 length: 12

CDR3 protein: AISPGTVGNEKLF
clone size: once
V gene: TRBV10-3
CDR3 length: 13

CDR3 protein: ASSPTPSGGANVLT
clone size: NA
V gene: TRBV4-3
CDR3 length: 14

CDR3 protein: ASSIRAGGAESSYEQY
clone size: once
V gene: TRBV19
CDR3 length: 16

CDR3 protein: ATLGTGYNEQF
clone size: NA
V gene: TRBV6-5
CDR3 length: 11

CDR3 protein: ASSLQGLAGGPAGQY
clone size: NA
V gene: TRBV27
CDR3 length: 15

CDR3 protein: ASSFQGMGNQPQH
clone size: NA
V gene: TRBV6-1
CDR3 length: 13

CDR3 protein: ASSFQRASPLH
clone size: NA
V gene: TRBV11-1
CDR3 length: 11

CDR3 protein: ASNWGTQETQY
clone size: NA
V gene: TRBV7-8
CDR3 length: 11